This T cell receptor beta chain appears in the sequencing data of a study of human T cells and chemical hapten exposure. Overall study results and limits: DPC sensitization produced no change in TCRs with frequency above 1 in 1000. Expanded TCRs made up significantly more big CDR3 similarity clusters than controls did.

TCRdb reprocessed the RACE reads with MiXCR, giving one entry per CDR3 protein. The table shows 180,000 or so distinct CDR3 sequences, with roughly 15% occurring only once. This clonotype was found many times. Its antigen is undetermined. Indicated time point: patch test 1, 2 weeks after DPC sensitization. Treatment meaning: therapeutic diphenylcyclopropenone sensitization with weekly scalp DPC. The drawing of blood occurred before each patch test was applied. The authors' total RNA extraction used unfractionated whole blood. V lost 5 bases to trimming and J lost 1 base; unmatched junction nucleotides: 8. This CDR3 has 19 amino acids.

This specimen consisted of whole blood, obtained in connection with sensitization to the hapten diphenylcyclopropenone (DPC). This rearrangement joins TRBV12-3 or TRBV12-4 to TRBJ2-2, with 15 nucleotides matching TRBD2. This TCR was sampled from a woman aged 25 to 39 with alopecia areata. Some clones in this sample may be carry-over from other donors' samples. In nucleotides, the CDR3 is TGTGCCAGCAGTCTAAACCCGGGACTAGCGGGAGGGAACACCGGGGAGCTGTTTTTT. Protein: CASSLNPGLAGGNTGELFF.